These 3 T cell receptor beta chains share one sample of origin, sequenced in a study of blood T cell repertoires in COVID-19. The assay was immunoSEQ multiplex PCR, and TCRdb's table has in-frame clones only and misses some. Found here are under 300,000 clones, around 87% of them singletons; the top ten hold 3.6%. The specimen sequenced was peripheral blood. The receptor set was obtained from a man in his late teens or twenties with active or convalescent COVID-19.

The chain is built from TRBV30 and TRBJ2-4; unclear D gene. Germline lookup yields CDR1 GTSNPN and CDR2 SVGIG (reference sequence). The CDR3 spans 13 residues. Between the trimmed V and J ends, which lost 0 bases and 11 bases, there was a span of 14 bases. The DNA for the CDR3 is TGTGCCTGGAGTGTTGGTATGAACAAATTTCAGTACTTC. It translates to CAWSVGMNKFQYF.

The CDR3: CASSFSGSVYEQYF. CDR3 nucleotide sequence: TGTGCCAGCAGCTTTAGCGGGAGCGTTTACGAGCAGTACTTC. This chain connects TRBV3-1 (or the pseudogene TRBV3-2) to TRBJ2-7, with 9 nucleotides matching TRBD2. Germline trimming cut 5 bases from V and 4 bases from J; bases unmatched to any gene: 6. The germline V gene encodes CDR1 LGHDT and CDR2 YNNKEL (reference sequence). This CDR3 has 14 amino acids.

This rearrangement joins TRBV12-3 or TRBV12-4 to TRBJ1-1; D is unclear. This CDR3 has 13 amino acids. Deletions cut 8 bases from V and 1 base from J, with 11 bases between. CDR3 amino acids: CASRSPGNTEAFF. As DNA, the CDR3 is TGTGCCAGCCGATCCCCGGGGAACACTGAAGCTTTCTTT.